The sequence of this TCR gamma chain was determined in a study of gamma-delta chains in newborns, infants, children. TCRdb called clones from the reads again using CATT. Of 3,000 to 4,000 gamma-chain clones in the sample, around two thirds were seen once. Germline V gene lookup returns CDR1 VINAFY and CDR2 YDVSNSKD. With 0 bases clipped from V and 3 bases from J, the junction kept 8 bases outside the gene matches. This CDR3 is 15 amino acids long. This receptor was taken from a child who was a newborn, infant or young child, either healthy, febrile or measles-vaccinated (not recorded which). The gene calls are TRGV5 and TRGJ1 or TRGJ2. The J gene, left out of TCRdb, was set here by checking the DNA against germline. The material sequenced was blood. CDR3 amino acids: CATWDRREGYYKKLF. DNA for the CDR3: TGTGCCACCTGGGACAGGCGGGAAGGTTATTATAAGAAACTCTTT.